This is a list of T cell receptor beta chains from one sample in a study of beta chain features in type 1 diabetes. The assay was immunoSEQ multiplex PCR, and TCRdb's table has in-frame clones only and misses some. The data contain about 660,000 clones, 11% to 15% of them singletons. The sequencing sample was made of naive CD4+ T cells from blood. The receptors here all came from a man between 18 and 29 years old with type 1 diabetes. Each CDR3 is given with its conserved first and last residue.

TRBV15	TRBJ2-1	CATPGATNTNEQFF
TRBV5-6	TRBJ1-2	CASSDPQLWQGGYTF
TRBV29-1	TRBJ1-4	CSAALHRSNEKLFF
TRBV28	TRBJ1-1	CASSKPGGWNTEAFF
TRBV27	TRBJ2-7	CASSTRRRDSYEQYF
TRBV5-1	TRBJ1-1	CASTGGGGVTEAFF
TRBV27	TRBJ1-1	CASSSGPEAFF
TRBV5-1	TRBJ2-1	CASSLSPTSGGVDEQFF
TRBV15	TRBJ2-3	CATSRDLGLVSPSGYSTDTQYF
TRBV29-1	TRBJ1-1	CSVEDRRRTEAFF
TRBV4-1	TRBJ2-7	CASSQDRAGAAYEQYF
TRBV4-2	TRBJ2-1	CASAASVTNEQFF
TRBV30	TRBJ1-5	CACAGFGGQPQHF
TRBV30	TRBJ2-7	CAWSVGGAREQYF
TRBV6-5	TRBJ1-2	CASNPTGGQWGYTF
TRBV5-1	TRBJ2-3	CASCLISGLATDTQYF
TRBV5-4	TRBJ2-7	CASRRDGTGNYEQYF
TRBV5-1	TRBJ2-3	CASSKVQGPDTQYF
TRBV6-1	TRBJ2-2	CARRRDRSSTGELFF
TRBV4-2	TRBJ1-5	CASSQNTGSYQPQHF
TRBV30	TRBJ2-7	CAWSAGIYEQYF
TRBV30	TRBJ1-1	CADSTMNTEAFF
TRBV6-1	TRBJ2-7	CASSEGTYEQYF
TRBV5-1	TRBJ2-1	CASSLTGGEGSYNEQFF
TRBV6-5	TRBJ1-1	CASRLTDRVFF
TRBV7-2	TRBJ2-4	CASSPQGAMNIQYF
TRBV6-1	TRBJ2-5	CASSEQGWGETQYF
TRBV21-1	TRBJ2-4	CASSTISRLAKNIQYF
TRBV29-1	TRBJ1-5	CSVSGQRNQPQHF
TRBV7-2	TRBJ2-5	CASSLGAGQETQYF
TRBV27	TRBJ2-5	CASSLRSDLISLGTQYF
TRBV5-1	TRBJ2-5	CASSLATKETQYF
TRBV25-1	TRBJ2-5	CASSEGSQETQYF
TRBV13	TRBJ2-4	CASSRTRNIQYF
TRBV5-4	TRBJ1-4	CASSGPGQGREEKLFF
TRBV29-1	TRBJ2-7	CSVSGTDVYEQYF
TRBV7-9	TRBJ2-3	CASSQNSGRSTDTQYF
TRBV5-4	TRBJ2-1	CASSVPYNEQFF
TRBV5-1	TRBJ1-4	CASSGDGRNEKLFF
TRBV29-1	TRBJ2-1	CSVRSPGLPEEQFF
TRBV9	TRBJ2-1	CASSAGGNSYNEQFF
TRBV29-1	TRBJ1-5	CSVETGGAQPQHF
TRBV6-5	TRBJ1-5	CASSYDSNQPQHF
TRBV21-1	TRBJ2-5	CASSKEGDWGEETQYF
TRBV15	TRBJ1-2	CATSRDRGVTSYGYTF
TRBV5-4	TRBJ2-1	CASSVRREGYNEQFF
TRBV5-1	TRBJ2-7	CASSLEGYEQYF
TRBV9	TRBJ2-7	CASSVSGTQTYEQYF